Presented here are 17 T cell receptor beta chains from one specimen sequenced in a study of blood T cell repertoires in COVID-19. The table came from immunoSEQ multiplex PCR; TCRdb's copy has only in-frame clones and leaves some out. The table has under 170,000 clones, about four fifths seen once. Sequencing was carried out using peripheral blood. The receptors shown here come from a man aged 70 or older with acute or convalescent COVID-19.

The J gene is TRBJ2-3, the V gene TRBV11-1, with D hard to call. The V end lost 1 base, the J end lost 4 bases, and 9 bases lay between the germline ends. Germline lookup yields CDR1 SGHAT and CDR2 FQDESV (reference sequence). The CDR3 is 14 residues long. Here the CDR3 reads CASSLGLDPDTQYF. The CDR3 bases are TGTGCCAGCAGCTTAGGTCTAGATCCAGATACGCAGTATTTT. The full variable domain, its missing parts supplied by reference TRBV11-1 and TRBJ2-3, is EAEVAQSPRYKITEKSQAVAFWCDPISGHATLYWYRQILGQGPELLVQFQDESVVDDSQLPKDRFSAERLKGVDSTLKIQPAELGDSAMYLCASSLGLDPDTQYFGPGTRLTVL.

This clone has more than one count but fewer than ten. V and J are TRBV27 and TRBJ2-1; weak D call: TRBD2 (6 bases). Trimming left V 4 bases short and J 6 bases short, with 16 bases between. Germline V gene sequence: CDR1 MNHEY, CDR2 SMNVEV (reference sequence). This CDR3 contains 15 residues. The CDR3 DNA sequence: TGTGCCAGCAGTTCTGGACTAACTTCCCTCAATGAGCAGTTCTTC. Protein: CASSSGLTSLNEQFF.

The chain is built from TRBV5-1 and TRBJ2-3, with a tentative D call TRBD2 (6 bases). This CDR3 region has 15 residues. Germline V CDR1 and CDR2: SGHRS, YFSETQ. V lost 1 base, J lost 0 bases, and 9 bases lay in between. The CDR3 here is CASSLLRGSTDTQYF. The CDR3 DNA reads as TGCGCCAGCAGCTTGTTGCGGGGAAGCACAGATACGCAGTATTTT.

The chain carries TRBV28 and TRBJ2-3, with D possibly TRBD2 on 7 matching bases. From germline, CDR1 is MDHEN and CDR2 SYDVKM. The CDR3 is 15 amino acids. V was cut by 8 bases and J by 3 bases, with 18 bases left in between. CDR3 loop: CASLGGPWGTDTQYF. CDR3 bases: TGTGCCAGCCTCGGGGGGCCTTGGGGGACAGATACGCAGTATTTT.

The chain carries TRBV5-5 and TRBJ1-2; no clear D gene. The CDR3 is 13 residues long. In germline, CDR1 is SGHKS, CDR2 YYEKEE (reference sequence). V lost 1 base, J lost 3 bases, and 7 bases lay in between. In nucleotides, the CDR3 is TGTGCCAGCAGCTTGTTAGGAGACTATGGCTACACCTTC. Protein sequence: CASSLLGDYGYTF.

This chain links TRBV4-1 with TRBJ2-3; D perhaps matches TRBD2 (6 bases). Trimming removed 0 bases from V and 6 bases from J, with 13 bases in between. Germline V lookup: CDR1 MGHRA, CDR2 YSYEKL. This CDR3 spans 15 amino acids. The CDR3: CASSQDAGRSDTQYF. CDR3 nucleotide sequence: TGCGCCAGCAGCCAAGATGCTGGGAGGTCGGATACGCAGTATTTT.

The genes are TRBV18 and TRBJ1-4; 9 bases are a match to TRBD1. The CDR3 is made up of 17 amino acids. Germline loops: CDR1 KGHSH, CDR2 LQKENI. Trimming removed 6 bases from V and 7 bases from J; junction bases left unmatched: 15. CDR3 sequence: CASSPSTNTGGGEKLFF. In DNA form, the CDR3 reads TGTGCCAGCTCCCCCTCGACCAATACAGGGGGCGGTGAAAAACTGTTTTTT. The full variable domain, its missing parts supplied by reference TRBV18 and TRBJ1-4, is NAGVMQNPRHLVRRRGQEARLRCSPMKGHSHVYWYRQLPEEGLKFMVYLQKENIIDESGMPKERFSAEFPKEGPSILRIQQVVRGDSAAYFCASSPSTNTGGGEKLFFGSGTQLSVL.

This sequence joins TRBV27 and TRBJ1-1; 10 bases line up with TRBD1. Unmatched junction bases numbered 10, after V lost 2 bases and J lost 1 base. CDR1 and CDR2 from the germline V gene are MNHEY and SMNVEV (reference sequence). The length of the CDR3 is 18 residues. The CDR3 region is CASSLDGTGALRNTEAFF. The DNA of the CDR3 is TGTGCCAGCAGTTTAGACGGGACAGGGGCCCTTCGGAACACTGAAGCTTTCTTT.

The chain employs TRBV7-3 and TRBJ2-5, with 9 bases identical to TRBD2. Looked up from germline, CDR1 is SGHTA and CDR2 is FQGTGA. The CDR3 sequence is 16 residues long. Trimming at V came to 0 bases and at J to 1 base, leaving 3 bases not matched to a gene. The CDR3 protein is CASSLTAGGFQETQYF. CDR3 bases: TGTGCCAGCAGCTTAACAGCGGGGGGTTTCCAAGAGACCCAGTACTTC.

The chain carries TRBV2 and TRBJ1-5, with D perhaps TRBD1 (6 bases). This CDR3 spans 14 amino acids. Germline CDR1 reads SNHLY; CDR2 reads FYNNEI. Trimming pared 5 bases from V and 7 bases from J, leaving 15 bases between. CDR3 protein: CASSLARGMQPQHF. CDR3 nucleotide sequence: TGTGCCAGCAGTTTGGCCAGGGGTATGCAGCCCCAGCATTTT.

The chain links TRBV11-1 to TRBJ2-5; a weak D match, TRBD1 (5 bases). Germline V gene data show CDR1 as SGHAT and CDR2 as FQDESV (reference sequence). Trimming took off 5 bases at V and 1 base at J, with 11 bases between the two ends. This CDR3 spans 14 amino acids. The CDR3 nucleotides are TGTGCCAGCAGCCTCAATAGGGGCCAAGAGACCCAGTACTTC. Translation gives CASSLNRGQETQYF.

To note about this clone: This sample includes further DNA sequences coding for the same CDR3. This sequence joins TRBV6-5 and TRBJ1-1; 8 nucleotides agree with TRBD1. Germline assignment: CDR1 MNHEY and CDR2 SVGAGI. CDR3 length: 15 amino acids. V was clipped by 2 bases and J by 3 bases; unmatched bases: 5. The CDR3 here is CASSYTTGEDTEAFF. The CDR3 coding sequence is TGTGCCAGCAGTTACACGACAGGGGAGGACACTGAAGCTTTCTTT.

This clone was observed a handful of times. The rearrangement links TRBV10-3 to TRBJ2-3, with TRBD1 matching over 10 bases. The CDR3 has 13 residues. Germline V gives CDR1 ENHRY, CDR2 SYGVKD. J was trimmed by 3 bases and V by 10 bases; bases with no gene match: 4. CDR3 sequence reads: CATRDRGTDTQYF. CDR3 sequence (DNA): TGTGCCACTAGGGACAGGGGTACAGATACGCAGTATTTT.

This clone was seen repeatedly, ten times or more. This CDR3 is also generated by other DNA sequences in the sample. The rearrangement uses TRBV25-1 and TRBJ1-2; 8 positions match TRBD1. There are 14 residues in the CDR3. Germline V lookup: CDR1 MGHDK, CDR2 SYGVNS. J was trimmed by 7 bases and V by 5 bases; bases with no gene match: 9. CDR3 sequence: CASSSQGALRGYTF. The CDR3 DNA reads as TGTGCCAGCAGTTCCCAGGGGGCGCTTCGTGGCTACACCTTC.

The rearrangement links TRBV19 to TRBJ2-7, with D perhaps TRBD2 (7 bases). The CDR3 length is 14 residues. CDR1 and CDR2 from the germline V gene are LNHDA and SQIVND (reference sequence). Between the trimmed V and J ends, which lost 4 bases and 4 bases, there was a span of 14 bases. The CDR3 DNA is TGTGCCAGTAGTACCAGGGAGGGGGTTTACGAGCAGTACTTC. This gives the protein CASSTREGVYEQYF.

The chain couples TRBV19 to TRBJ1-4; TRBD1 agrees at 8 bases. With V trimmed by 6 bases and J by 7 bases, 10 bases remained unmatched. Germline CDR1 LNHDA, CDR2 SQIVND (reference sequence). The CDR3 covers 15 residues. The CDR3 nucleotides read TGTGCCAGTAGCACAGTGACAGGGGAGAGTGAAAAACTGTTTTTT. This gives the protein CASSTVTGESEKLFF.

This rearrangement joins TRBV3-1 (or the pseudogene TRBV3-2) to TRBJ1-4; 7 bases map to TRBD1. The V segment lost 0 bases and the J segment 3 bases; nucleotides outside the gene matches: 10. Per the germline V gene, CDR1 is LGHDT and CDR2 is YNNKEL (reference sequence). The CDR3 totals 18 residues. The CDR3 sequence: CASSQETGRNRANEKLFF. For the CDR3, the DNA is TGTGCCAGCAGCCAAGAGACAGGGAGAAATAGGGCTAATGAAAAACTGTTTTTT.